Following are 11 T cell receptor beta chains from one sample sequenced in a study of T cell changes during pregnancy in multiple sclerosis (dated by TCRdb to between 2018 and 2021). Receptor libraries were prepared by the immunoSEQ multiplex PCR assay. The table was pulled from immuneACCESS by TCRdb, which kept in-frame rearrangements only. Such tables lose some clones; where checked, under half of the loss comes from unresolved V genes, and the rest has no known cause. In all, the sample holds tens of thousands of clones, and 90% to 95% of those were seen once. The top ten clones comprise around 0.48% of the sample. The specimen comprised CD4+ T cells from peripheral blood mononuclear cells, sampled after pregnancy. The receptor set was obtained from a female donor with multiple sclerosis, enrolled in a pregnancy study.

This clone appeared a few times. CDR3 protein: CAWTSGAYEQYF. CDR3 DNA sequence: TGTGCCTGGACTAGCGGGGCCTACGAGCAGTACTTC. The chain employs TRBV30 and TRBJ2-7; TRBD2 matches at 9 bases. Trimming cost V 4 bases and J 2 bases; bases outside gene matches: 0. In germline, CDR1 is GTSNPN, CDR2 SVGIG (reference sequence). This CDR3 region has 12 residues.

The rearrangement links TRBV7-7 to TRBJ2-7; 8 bases fit TRBD1. The CDR3 totals 13 residues. Germline V gives CDR1 SSHAT, CDR2 FNYEAQ (reference sequence). The ends lost 5 bases at V and 7 bases at J; junction bases unmatched: 7. CDR3 DNA sequence: TGTGCCAGCAGCCTGGGGACAGGTACAGAGCAGTACTTC. Amino acid sequence: CASSLGTGTEQYF.

The chain recombines TRBV5-1 with TRBJ1-4; the D is unclear. V was pared by 3 bases and J by 0 bases, with 9 bases between. The length of the CDR3 is 15 residues. Germline CDR1 reads SGHRS; CDR2 reads YFSETQ. The CDR3 DNA sequence: TGCGCCAGCAGCTCCGAGGTTGCAACTAATGAAAAACTGTTTTTT. Translated, it gives CASSSEVATNEKLFF. The entire variable domain, with the rest obtained from reference TRBV5-1 and TRBJ1-4, is as follows: KAGVTQTPRYLIKTRGQQVTLSCSPISGHRSVSWYQQTPGQGLQFLFEYFSETQRNKGNFPGRFSGRQFSNSRSEMNVSTLELGDSALYLCASSSEVATNEKLFFGSGTQLSVL.

V is TRBV10-3 and J is TRBJ2-2, with 8 bases fitting TRBD2. V was pared by 4 bases and J by 2 bases, with 6 bases of the junction left unmatched. The CDR3 is 16 amino acids. Germline CDR1 reads ENHRY; CDR2 reads SYGVKD. CDR3 amino acids: CAISATGGENTGELFF. The DNA for the CDR3 is TGTGCCATCAGTGCGACGGGGGGGGAAAACACCGGGGAGCTGTTTTTT.

The chain links TRBV19 to TRBJ2-7, with D unclear. This CDR3 contains 12 residues. The V gene lost 8 bases and the J gene lost 0 bases, with 8 bases spanning the gap. CDR1 is LNHDA and CDR2 is SQIVND in the germline V gene (reference sequence). CDR3 sequence (DNA): TGTGCCAGTCGGGTCCGCTCCTACGAGCAGTACTTC. This codes for CASRVRSYEQYF.

The V call is TRBV5-1, the J call TRBJ2-1; 10 nucleotides agree with TRBD2. This CDR3 is built from 18 residues. Germline V CDR1 and CDR2: SGHRS, YFSETQ. The ends lost 1 base at V and 6 bases at J; junction bases unmatched: 13. The CDR3 reads CASSLNPSASGSFNEQFF. CDR3 in DNA: TGCGCCAGCAGCTTGAATCCAAGTGCTAGCGGGAGTTTCAATGAGCAGTTCTTC.

The rearrangement joins TRBV7-3 to TRBJ2-5; unclear D gene. The CDR3 runs to 13 residues. The V and J ends lost 2 bases and 5 bases respectively, with 9 bases between them. Germline loops: CDR1 SGHTA, CDR2 FQGTGA. This CDR3 is CASSLGPKETQYF. CDR3 bases: TGTGCCAGCAGCTTAGGGCCAAAGGAGACCCAGTACTTC.

The gene calls are TRBV11-2 and TRBJ2-7; the D is unclear. The V gene lost 0 bases and the J gene lost 4 bases, with 10 bases spanning the gap. This CDR3 is 14 amino acids long. Germline V gene sequence: CDR1 SGHAT, CDR2 FQNNGV. The CDR3 here is CASSLDLGPYEQYF. In DNA form, the CDR3 reads TGTGCCAGCAGCTTAGATCTGGGCCCTTACGAGCAGTACTTC.

The rearrangement joins TRBV7-8 to TRBJ2-7; perhaps TRBD2 as D (6 bases). The CDR3 contains 14 residues. Per the germline V gene, CDR1 is SGHVS and CDR2 is FQNEAQ. Trimming took off 1 base at V and 4 bases at J, with 11 bases between the two ends. The CDR3 spells CASSLGGTLYEQYF. The DNA for the CDR3 is TGTGCCAGCAGCTTAGGGGGGACTCTATACGAGCAGTACTTC.

This chain joins TRBV25-1 and TRBJ2-1; 9 bases line up with TRBD1. Germline V gives CDR1 MGHDK, CDR2 SYGVNS. After removal of 3 bases from V and 9 bases from J, the junction contained 9 bases not matched to a gene. The CDR3 extends over 15 amino acids. CDR3 region: CASSDNLHRGREQFF. Here the CDR3 DNA reads TGTGCCAGCAGTGATAACCTCCACAGGGGGCGTGAGCAGTTCTTC.

V gene TRBV7-6 combines with J gene TRBJ2-1; perhaps TRBD1 as D (6 bases). The CDR3 sequence is 15 residues long. Trimming cost V 4 bases and J 0 bases, with 10 bases left between them. Germline V lookup: CDR1 SGHVS, CDR2 FNYEAQ. The CDR3 DNA reads as TGTGCCAGCAGCTCCGGGACAAACTCCTACAATGAGCAGTTCTTC. This translates into CASSSGTNSYNEQFF.